The 3 T cell receptor beta chains below were found in one sample sequenced in a study of blood T cells in healthy people across ages. PCR was performed a second time for roughly 6 to 12 cycles using a sample-barcoded 5' primer and a J-beta primer mix. TCRdb reprocessed the 5' RACE reads via MiXCR and lists one record per CDR3 protein. This sample yields about 750,000 distinct CDR3 sequences, of which less than 70% are seen a single time; around 41% belongs to the top ten. The sample comprised blood. These receptor sequences come from a man older than 75 in good health.

J is TRBJ2-5 and V is TRBV7-9; TRBD2 matches 7 bases. Germline trimming cut 3 bases from V and 1 base from J; bases unmatched to any gene: 5. The germline V gene has CDR1 SEHNR and CDR2 FQNEAQ (reference sequence). This CDR3 has 15 amino acids. The CDR3 region is CASSLAGEIQETQYF. The DNA for the CDR3 is TGTGCCAGCAGCTTGGCGGGAGAGATCCAAGAGACCCAGTACTTC.

V gene TRBV6-6 combines with J gene TRBJ2-1; D might be TRBD1 (6 bases). Germline values: CDR1 MNHNY, CDR2 SVGAGI (reference sequence). Trimming removed 2 bases at V and 9 bases at J, with 17 bases between. This CDR3 is built from 15 residues. CDR3 DNA: TGTGCCAGCAGTTACGTCCCAGGGGCGATCGGTGAGCAGTTCTTC. This translates into CASSYVPGAIGEQFF.

The CDR3 DNA sequence: TGCGCCAGCAGCCAAGGCCGGGGCAGAGTCTACGAGCAGTACTTC. Residues: CASSQGRGRVYEQYF. The chain links TRBV4-1 to TRBJ2-7; D tentatively fits TRBD1 or TRBD2 (5 bases each). The ends were cut back, 1 base at V and 3 bases at J, with 13 bases in the middle. The CDR3 loop spans 15 amino acids. Germline V CDR1 and CDR2: MGHRA, YSYEKL.